The 13 T cell receptor beta chains below all came from one sample that was sequenced in a study of T-cell memory formation after mild COVID-19. Each CDR3 protein gets one entry after TCRdb re-called the 5' RACE reads with MiXCR. Counted here are tens of thousands of distinct CDR3 sequences, around 21% occurring once; the ten biggest clones make up 1.5%. The material sequenced was PBMCs or a T cell subset sorted from them (not recorded which). Receptor source: an adult who had mild COVID-19 (a few samples of this study predate the infection). Cell type and time point are not known.

This clonotype showed up many times. The rearrangement uses TRBV3-1 and TRBJ1-1; D remains ambiguous. Trimming took off 1 base at V and 6 bases at J, with 18 bases between the two ends. This CDR3 has 16 amino acids. Germline CDR1 and CDR2: LGHDT and YNNKEL (reference sequence). The CDR3 loop reads CASSQGRRPGGSEAFF. CDR3 in DNA: TGTGCCAGCAGCCAAGGGCGGAGGCCAGGAGGGTCTGAAGCTTTCTTT.

This clonotype was found many times. V is TRBV30 and J is TRBJ1-1, with D perhaps matching TRBD1 (5 bases). CDR3 length equals 15 residues. Trimming removed 2 bases from V and 5 bases from J, with 18 bases in between. Per germline, CDR1 GTSNPN and CDR2 SVGIG (reference sequence). CDR3 loop: CAWSFIRQWGTEAFF. CDR3 DNA: TGTGCCTGGAGTTTCATACGACAGTGGGGGACTGAAGCTTTCTTT.

This clonotype was detected ten times or more. This chain connects TRBV20-1 to TRBJ1-2; D is unclear. The V gene lost 5 bases and the J gene lost 3 bases, with 7 bases spanning the gap. Germline assignment: CDR1 DFQATT and CDR2 SNEGSKA (reference sequence). This CDR3 is 11 amino acids long. The CDR3 loop reads CSASIDYGYTF. The CDR3 DNA reads TGCAGTGCTTCAATTGACTATGGCTACACCTTC.

This clonotype was recorded a few times. The chain links TRBV3-1 to TRBJ2-7; the D call may be TRBD1 or TRBD2 (5 bases each). This CDR3 has 15 residues. The germline CDR1 and CDR2 sequences are LGHDT and YNNKEL (reference sequence). The V and J ends lost 5 bases and 1 base respectively, with 15 bases between them. The chain's CDR3 is CASSGGQGGSYEQYF. The CDR3 DNA is TGTGCCAGCAGCGGAGGACAAGGAGGATCCTACGAGCAGTACTTC.

Many counts were recorded for this clonotype. The chain joins TRBV20-1 to TRBJ2-1; no definite D call. Germline loops: CDR1 DFQATT, CDR2 SNEGSKA (reference sequence). This CDR3 is built from 11 residues. V lost 6 bases and J 3 bases, leaving 6 bases between the germline ends. DNA of the CDR3: TGCAGTGCCCCGGACTACAATGAGCAGTTCTTC. It codes for CSAPDYNEQFF.

At least ten counts were recorded for this clonotype. This chain joins TRBV12-3 or TRBV12-4 and TRBJ1-4; D gene uncertain. The CDR3 has 15 residues. The V end was cut by 6 bases, the J end by 3 bases, with 14 bases between. The CDR3 spells CASSLHSGPNEKLFF. CDR3 coding DNA: TGTGCCAGCAGCCTACACAGCGGACCTAATGAAAAACTGTTTTTT.

Many counts were recorded for this clonotype. The chain is built from TRBV12-3 or TRBV12-4 and TRBJ2-1; 9 positions agree with TRBD2. This CDR3 spans 14 amino acids. V lost 3 bases and J lost 13; bases outside the gene matches: 10. CDR3 residues: CASSFVRRGGFQFF. For the CDR3, the DNA is TGTGCCAGCAGTTTTGTGAGGCGGGGGGGCTTTCAGTTCTTC.

The V and J genes are TRBV7-9 and TRBJ1-2, with a tentative D call TRBD1 (5 bases). The V gene's germline CDR1 is SEHNR and CDR2 FQNEAQ (reference sequence). V shed 6 bases and J shed 4 bases, with 12 bases lying between them. The CDR3 covers 13 residues. In DNA form, the CDR3 reads TGTGCCAGCAGGGCGGGGGACGGCTATGGCTACACCTTC. Its translation: CASRAGDGYGYTF.

This chain uses TRBV9 with TRBJ1-5, with D maybe TRBD1 (5 bases). The CDR3 covers 16 residues. The ends were cut back, 3 bases at V and 3 bases at J, with 16 bases in the middle. Germline V CDR1 and CDR2: SGDLS, YYNGEE. The CDR3 DNA reads as TGTGCCAGCAGCGCGGGGGGGGACGGACTCAATCAGCCCCAGCATTTT. Its translation: CASSAGGDGLNQPQHF. Filled out from reference TRBV9 and TRBJ1-5, the complete variable domain reads DSGVTQTPKHLITATGQRVTLRCSPRSGDLSVYWYQQSLDQGLQFLIQYYNGEERAKGNILERFSAQQFPDLHSELNLSSLELGDSALYFCASSAGGDGLNQPQHFGDGTRLSIL.

This clonotype was seen ten or more times. The CDR3, as DNA: TGTGCCAGCAGCCGCTCCGGGCCAGATCAAGAGACCCAGTACTTC. It yields the protein CASSRSGPDQETQYF. The V call is TRBV7-9, the J call TRBJ2-5; D gene unclear. Germline CDR1 SEHNR, CDR2 FQNEAQ (reference sequence). Between the trimmed V and J ends, which lost 5 bases and 2 bases, there was a span of 15 bases. The CDR3 has 15 amino acids.

This clonotype has ten or more counts. The CDR3 DNA is TGTGCCAGCAGTTACTCTGGAGGGAGGGGCACCGGGGAGCTGTTTTTT. Its translation: CASSYSGGRGTGELFF. The V and J genes are TRBV6-2 or TRBV6-3 and TRBJ2-2; 7 nucleotides align to TRBD2. Germline V gene data show CDR1 as MNHEY and CDR2 as SVGEGT. The CDR3 totals 16 residues. With 0 bases clipped from V and 4 bases from J, the junction kept 5 bases outside the gene matches.

This clonotype counts as medium-sized. The rearrangement uses TRBV12-3 or TRBV12-4 and TRBJ2-5; D unresolved. The CDR3 runs 13 residues. Trimming shortened V by 3 bases and J by 4 bases, and 9 bases separated the two germline ends. CDR3 sequence (DNA): TGTGCCAGCAGTTTCCGTCTGGGAGAGACCCAGTACTTC. Translation: CASSFRLGETQYF.

This clonotype showed up many times. The chain has TRBV7-9 and TRBJ1-4; D possibly corresponds to TRBD1 (5 bases). V was cut by 3 bases and J by 3 bases, with 14 bases left in between. CDR3 size: 16 residues. Germline V gene lookup returns CDR1 SEHNR and CDR2 FQNEAQ (reference sequence). The CDR3 spells CASSFSASGSNEKLFF. In DNA, the CDR3 is TGTGCCAGCAGCTTTTCGGCCTCAGGGTCTAATGAAAAACTGTTTTTT.